This TCR beta chain derives from a study of blood T cell repertoires in COVID-19. Study as a whole: COVID-19 samples collected from the United States, Italy and Spain covered acute and convalescent phases. PBMCs, B-cell-depleted T cells, or T cells provided the cDNA or gDNA that made up the material.

The V gene lost 1 base and the J gene lost 2 bases, with 9 bases spanning the gap. The CDR3 totals 14 residues. Per germline, CDR1 SGHNT and CDR2 YYREEE (reference sequence). Original data processing: For nucleated cells, counts were estimated from reference gene primer amplification. This table comes from immunoSEQ multiplex PCR, and its TCRdb copy is limited to in-frame clones, with some not included. From that table come the V and J calls and clone size; the DNA was used to work out D and trimming. The data contain approximately 350,000 clones, 70% to 90% of them singletons. The TCR comes from a man in his forties or fifties with acute or convalescent COVID-19. Sequencing input: peripheral blood. The chain couples TRBV5-4 to TRBJ2-5; D call uncertain. In nucleotides, the CDR3 is TGTGCCAGCAGCTTGCGTCAGGCGCAAGAGACCCAGTACTTC. Translation: CASSLRQAQETQYF.